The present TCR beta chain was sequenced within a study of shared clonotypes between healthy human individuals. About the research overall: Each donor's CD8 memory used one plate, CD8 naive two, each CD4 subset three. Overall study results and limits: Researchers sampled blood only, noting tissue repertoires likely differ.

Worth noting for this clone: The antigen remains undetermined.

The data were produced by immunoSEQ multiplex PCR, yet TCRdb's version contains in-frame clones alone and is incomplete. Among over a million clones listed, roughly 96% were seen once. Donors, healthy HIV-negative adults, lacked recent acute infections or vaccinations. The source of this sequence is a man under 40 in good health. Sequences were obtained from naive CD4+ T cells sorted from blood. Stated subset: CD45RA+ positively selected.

The CDR3 loop reads CAWSPPGLAGYEQYF. DNA of the CDR3: TGTGCCTGGAGTCCCCCGGGACTAGCGGGCTACGAGCAGTACTTC. The chain carries TRBV30 and TRBJ2-7, with 12 positions matching TRBD2. J was trimmed by 3 bases and V by 2 bases; bases with no gene match: 5. CDR3 length: 15 residues. CDR1 is GTSNPN, CDR2 SVGIG, per germline (reference sequence).